The sample holds one count of the clone carrying this T cell receptor beta chain. In the original processing: Amplified reference gene primers provided the basis for estimating nucleated cell counts. The method was immunoSEQ multiplex PCR; TCRdb's version includes in-frame clones alone and lacks a portion of them. V, J and clone size reflect that table, while D and trimming were determined from the DNA. The repertoire holds some 250,000 clones, with about 90% as singletons. This sample stems from a study of blood T cell repertoires in COVID-19. Study at large: Some COVID-19 samples were acute and others convalescent; all came from the United States, Italy and Spain. From T cells, B-cell-depleted T cells, or PBMCs came the material, which was cDNA or gDNA.

The sample comprised peripheral blood. The receptor comes from a man aged 60 to 75 who had recovered from COVID-19.

CDR3 DNA sequence: TGTGCCAGCAAATCCTACAGCACAGATACGCAGTATTTT. Amino acids: CASKSYSTDTQYF. This chain links TRBV27 with TRBJ2-3, with D hard to call. The CDR3 is made up of 13 amino acids. The germline V gene has CDR1 MNHEY and CDR2 SMNVEV (reference sequence). Trimming took off 7 bases at V and 0 bases at J, with 8 bases between the two ends.